These T cell receptor beta chains were read from a single sample in a study of CD8 T cells in ankylosing spondylitis. TCRdb reanalysed the 5' RACE reads using MiXCR and keeps one entry per CDR3 protein. There are about 540,000 distinct CDR3 sequences in the sample; roughly 13% occur only once, and 6.5% to 7% lies in the top ten. Sequencing was performed on blood, either unsorted or a sorted T cell fraction (not recorded which). The receptors shown here come from a male donor with ankylosing spondylitis. CDR3s include the opening cysteine and the closing phenylalanine or tryptophan. D genes are given only for firm matches. Clone size is not always given. Where it is, it says once, few, many or a class for expanded clones.

TRBV7-2,-,TRBJ1-6,few,TGTGCCAGCAGCTTGACAACAGGGCTCGATTCACCCCTCCACTTT,CASSLTTGLDSPLHF
TRBV30,TRBD1,TRBJ1-4,few,TGTGCCTGGAGTGTACAGGGGGTGAATGAAAAACTGTTTTTT,CAWSVQGVNEKLFF
TRBV25-1,-,TRBJ2-5,few,TGTGCCAGCAGCGATACCGGGACCCAGGCAGAAGAGACCCAGTACTTC,CASSDTGTQAEETQYF
TRBV5-1,-,TRBJ2-4,-,TGCGCCAGCAGCTTGGAAGTCACCAAAAACATTCAGTACTTC,CASSLEVTKNIQYF
TRBV30,-,TRBJ2-2,-,TGTGCCTGGAGTGTATTAGCAGCAACCGGGGAGCTGTTTTTT,CAWSVLAATGELFF
TRBV5-6,TRBD2,TRBJ2-1,few,TGTGCCAGCAGCCCTTCTAGCGGCAATGAGCAGTTCTTC,CASSPSSGNEQFF
TRBV5-1,-,TRBJ2-1,-,TGCGCCAGCAGCTTGGCCGGGGGAAGGGGCAATGAGCAGTTCTTC,CASSLAGGRGNEQFF
TRBV5-6,-,TRBJ1-2,-,TGTGCCAGCAGCTGGGGGACGGCAAATTCTAACTATGGCTACACCTTC,CASSWGTANSNYGYTF
TRBV20-1,-,TRBJ1-1,-,TGCAGTGTTAGGAGGGCGAACACTGAAGCTTTCTTT,CSVRRANTEAFF
TRBV15,-,TRBJ2-4,-,TGTGCCACCAGCCTGGACCCGGGAGACATTCAGTACTTC,CATSLDPGDIQYF
TRBV20-1,-,TRBJ1-5,-,TGCAGTGCTAGGGAAGGACAGCCCCAGCATTTT,CSAREGQPQHF
TRBV18,TRBD2,TRBJ2-3,-,TGTGCCAGCTCACCAAAAACTAGCGGGAGTTTGGCAGATACGCAGTATTTT,CASSPKTSGSLADTQYF
TRBV24-1,-,TRBJ2-6,-,TGTGCCACCACGACGGGTGGGGCCAACGTCCTGACTTTC,CATTTGGANVLTF
TRBV15,-,TRBJ1-5,-,TGTGCCACCAGCAGAGGTTCGGGCAGAGACAATCAGCCCCAGCATTTT,CATSRGSGRDNQPQHF
TRBV2,-,TRBJ1-2,few,TGTGCCAGCACCGGGACTTCCTATGGCTACACCTTC,CASTGTSYGYTF
TRBV2,-,TRBJ2-1,-,TGTGCCAGCATCATAGGAGGGCCGCAGTTCTTC,CASIIGGPQFF
TRBV6-1,-,TRBJ2-1,-,TGTGCCAGCAGTGATGTGGACCACGCAGGCTCCTACAATGAGCAGTTCTTC,CASSDVDHAGSYNEQFF
TRBV7-2,TRBD2,TRBJ2-1,-,TGTGCCAGCAGCCCCGATACCGGACTAGCGGGTTACAATGAGCAGTTCTTC,CASSPDTGLAGYNEQFF
TRBV20-1,-,TRBJ2-3,-,TGCAGTGCTAGATTGGTTGCAGATACGCAGTATTTT,CSARLVADTQYF
TRBV7-9,TRBD1,TRBJ1-4,many,TGTGCCAGCAGCCTCGGGACAGGCGGTGAAAAACTGTTTTTT,CASSLGTGGEKLFF
TRBV11-3,TRBD1,TRBJ1-2,few,TGTGCCAGCAGCTTACTCGGACAGGGGGACTATGGCTACACCTTC,CASSLLGQGDYGYTF
TRBV24-1,TRBD1,TRBJ2-1,many,TGTGCCACCAGTGATTTCAAGGGGGCCGGTGAGCAGTTCTTC,CATSDFKGAGEQFF